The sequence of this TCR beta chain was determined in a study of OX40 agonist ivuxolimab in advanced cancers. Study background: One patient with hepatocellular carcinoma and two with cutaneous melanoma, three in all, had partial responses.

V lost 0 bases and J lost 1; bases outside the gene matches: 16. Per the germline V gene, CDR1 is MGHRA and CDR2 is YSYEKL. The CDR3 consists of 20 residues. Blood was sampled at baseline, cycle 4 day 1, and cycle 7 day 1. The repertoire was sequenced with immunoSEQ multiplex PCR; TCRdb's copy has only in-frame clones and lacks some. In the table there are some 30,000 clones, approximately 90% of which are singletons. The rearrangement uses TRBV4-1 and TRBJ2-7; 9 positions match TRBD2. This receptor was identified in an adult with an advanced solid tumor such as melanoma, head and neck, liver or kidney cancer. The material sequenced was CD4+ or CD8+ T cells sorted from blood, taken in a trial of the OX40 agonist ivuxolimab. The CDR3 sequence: CASSQETPYSLAGDSYEQYF. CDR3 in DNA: TGCGCCAGCAGCCAAGAAACCCCCTACTCCTTAGCGGGAGATTCCTACGAGCAGTACTTC.